This T cell receptor beta chain was obtained from a study of regulatory T cells in long-lasting Graves disease. Time point denoted: persistent/refractory GD, antithyroid drugs over 5 years with positive TRAb. The TCR library used RNA extracted from PBMCs. General study points: Favoring TRBV28, TRBJ1-2 and TRBJ2-5 was a feature seen in persistent disease. Persistent patients had a count of shared public clonotypes (approximately 2,700) that exceeded that of new patients (about 870). Patients with persistent Graves' had lower TCR diversity than newly diagnosed patients. Because few samples were included, accuracy may have been lower.

This clonotype was detected many times. Its antigen is as yet unknown. The CDR3 has 12 residues. The germline V gene encodes CDR1 SNHLY and CDR2 FYNNEI. Between the trimmed V and J ends, which lost 7 bases and 3 bases, there was a span of 10 bases. The authors built TCR beta libraries using iRepertoire HTBI primers and Arm-PCR of CDR3 regions. A single record per CDR3 protein comes from TCRdb applying MiXCR to the multiplex PCR reads. Of about 430,000 distinct CDR3 sequences listed, around 23% are singletons. The sequence derives from a female donor with Graves disease. Sequenced material: peripheral blood mononuclear cells (PBMCs), taken when the disease was refractory, from a patient treated with antithyroid drugs. V and J are TRBV2 and TRBJ2-7, with no clear D. The CDR3, as DNA: TGTGCCAGCACGAACTTTTACTACGAGCAGTACTTC. Its translation is CASTNFYYEQYF.